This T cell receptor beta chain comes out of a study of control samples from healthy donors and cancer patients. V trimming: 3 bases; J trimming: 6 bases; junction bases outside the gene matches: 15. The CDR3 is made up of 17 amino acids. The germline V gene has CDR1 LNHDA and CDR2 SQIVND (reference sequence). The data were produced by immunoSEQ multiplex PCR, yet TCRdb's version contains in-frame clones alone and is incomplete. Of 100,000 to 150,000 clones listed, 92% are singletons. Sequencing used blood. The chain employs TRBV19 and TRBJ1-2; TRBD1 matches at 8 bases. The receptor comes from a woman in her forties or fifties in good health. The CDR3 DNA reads TGTGCCAGTAGTATCGGGACAGGCCGAGGCGGGGGTAATGGCTACACCTTC. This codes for CASSIGTGRGGGNGYTF.